This TCR beta chain appears in the sequencing data of a study of T-cell reconstitution after alpha-beta-depleted transplantation in children. There are many counts of this clonotype. Its antigen is unknown. Per germline, CDR1 LGHNA and CDR2 YSLEER. CDR3 length: 15 residues. Trimming removed 4 bases from V and 7 bases from J; junction bases left unmatched: 6. Overall study results and limits: T-cell numbers and diversity, one year after transplant, stemmed largely from T cells that were newly produced. Reportedly, alpha-beta T cells present about two months post-transplant originated from several hundred expanded clones of graft origin. Diversity of TCRbeta at day 60 was high in some patients, arising from surviving recipient T cells and thymic progenitors.

As it was prepared, the TCRbeta library received unique molecular identifiers. TCRdb re-called the PCR reads with MiXCR, one entry per CDR3 protein. The repertoire holds 490,000 or so distinct CDR3 sequences, with over 9.5% as singletons. This chain uses TRBV4-3 with TRBJ2-1; 11 bases match TRBD1. Specimen: PBMCs, collected before TCRalphabeta/CD19-depleted stem cell transplant. The source is a child aged 2-15 years with inherited bone marrow failure, due to receive a stem cell transplant. The CDR3 loop is CASSPGTGGENEQFF. For the CDR3, the DNA is TGCGCCAGCAGCCCAGGGACAGGGGGAGAAAATGAGCAGTTCTTC.